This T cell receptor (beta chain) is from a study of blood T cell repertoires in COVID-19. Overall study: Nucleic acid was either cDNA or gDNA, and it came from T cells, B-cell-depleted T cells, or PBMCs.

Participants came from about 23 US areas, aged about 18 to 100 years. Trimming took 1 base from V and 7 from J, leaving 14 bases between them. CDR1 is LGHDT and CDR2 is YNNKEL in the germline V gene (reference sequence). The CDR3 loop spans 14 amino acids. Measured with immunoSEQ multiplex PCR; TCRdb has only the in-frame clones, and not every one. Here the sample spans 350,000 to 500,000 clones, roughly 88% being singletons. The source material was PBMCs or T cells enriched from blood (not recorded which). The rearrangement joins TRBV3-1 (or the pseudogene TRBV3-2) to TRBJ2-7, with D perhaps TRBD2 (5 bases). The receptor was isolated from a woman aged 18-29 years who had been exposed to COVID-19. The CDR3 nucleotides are TGTGCCAGCAGCCAAGTCGGGCCCGGCGGGGAGCAGTACTTC. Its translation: CASSQVGPGGEQYF.